This TCR beta chain was retrieved from a study of patients and donors after allogeneic stem cell transplantation. This CDR3 is 15 amino acids long. CDR1 and CDR2 (germline): SGHTA, FQGTGA. The V and J ends lost 5 bases and 0 bases respectively, with 13 bases between them. TCRdb ran MiXCR on the RT-PCR reads and lists one entry per CDR3 protein. The table has about 30,000 distinct CDR3 sequences, 8.1% seen once; the top ten hold roughly 50%. This sequence joins TRBV7-3 and TRBJ1-2, with a possible D match to TRBD1 (6 bases). Sequenced: blood, either unsorted or a sorted T cell fraction (not recorded which). The sequence was collected from a human donor who was either an allogeneic HSCT recipient or a stem cell or donor lymphocyte infusion donor (not recorded which). It is not recorded whose cells these are; they may come from a transplant donor. CDR3 DNA: TGTGCCAGCAGCCCGAGTGGGGGCTCTAACTATGGCTACACCTTC. Residues: CASSPSGGSNYGYTF.